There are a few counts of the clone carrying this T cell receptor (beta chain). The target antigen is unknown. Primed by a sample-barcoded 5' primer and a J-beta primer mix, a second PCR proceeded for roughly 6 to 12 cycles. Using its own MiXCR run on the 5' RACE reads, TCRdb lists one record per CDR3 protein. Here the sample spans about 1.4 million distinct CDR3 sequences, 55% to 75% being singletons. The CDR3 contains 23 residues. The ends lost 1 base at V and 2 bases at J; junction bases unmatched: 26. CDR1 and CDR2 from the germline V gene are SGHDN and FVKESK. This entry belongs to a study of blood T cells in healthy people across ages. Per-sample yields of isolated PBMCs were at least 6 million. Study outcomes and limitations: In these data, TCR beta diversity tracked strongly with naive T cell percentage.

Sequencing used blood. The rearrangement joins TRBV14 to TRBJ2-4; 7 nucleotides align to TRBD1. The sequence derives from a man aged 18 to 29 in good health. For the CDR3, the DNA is TGTGCCAGCAGCCAAGGCAGTTTTAAGGGAAAATTGGGACAGATGATTTCCAAAAACATTCAGTACTTC. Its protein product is CASSQGSFKGKLGQMISKNIQYF.